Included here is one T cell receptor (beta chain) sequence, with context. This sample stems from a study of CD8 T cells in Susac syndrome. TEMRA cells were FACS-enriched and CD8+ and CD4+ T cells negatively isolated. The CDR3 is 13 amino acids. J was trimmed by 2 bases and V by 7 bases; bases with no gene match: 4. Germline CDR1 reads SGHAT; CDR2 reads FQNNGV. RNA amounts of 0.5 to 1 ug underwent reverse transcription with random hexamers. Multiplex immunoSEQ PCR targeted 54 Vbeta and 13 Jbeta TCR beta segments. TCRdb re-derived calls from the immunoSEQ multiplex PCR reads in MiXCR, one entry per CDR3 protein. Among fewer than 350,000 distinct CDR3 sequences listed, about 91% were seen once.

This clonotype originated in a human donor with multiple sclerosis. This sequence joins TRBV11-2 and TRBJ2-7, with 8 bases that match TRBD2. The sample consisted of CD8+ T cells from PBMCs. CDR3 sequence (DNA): TGTGCCAGCATCAAAGCGGGGGCCTACGAGCAGTACTTC. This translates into CASIKAGAYEQYF.